These 8 T cell receptor beta chains share one sample of origin, sequenced in a study of cytomegalovirus exposure and HLA in healthy donors. PCR amplification relied on 60 Vbeta primers (plus 13 Jbeta primers). Using immunoSEQ multiplex PCR, the repertoire was profiled, and TCRdb retains in-frame clones only, with some absent. The sample shows around 100,000 clones, approximately 76% of them seen only once. Sequenced: PBMCs. The receptors stem from a woman aged 55 to 70 in good health and CMV-seropositive.

This clone was recorded only once. Sequence at one end of the junction differs from germline and may be a read error. The V gene is TRBV7-9, the J gene TRBJ1-1; a weak D match, TRBD1 (6 bases). The CDR3 extends over 14 amino acids. The germline V gene encodes CDR1 SEHNR and CDR2 FQNEAQ (reference sequence). The CDR3 DNA reads as TGTTCCAGCACCGCCCGGGGGGCGAACACTGAAGCTTTCTTT. Residues: CSSTARGANTEAFF.

This clone was counted a single time. The rearrangement links TRBV6-6 to TRBJ2-3; D not certain. The V and J ends lost 4 bases and 0 bases respectively, with 11 bases between them. The CDR3 sequence is 15 residues long. Germline V gives CDR1 MNHNY, CDR2 SVGAGI (reference sequence). The CDR3 nucleotides read TGTGCCAGCAGTTCGGCAGGCTTAAGCACAGATACGCAGTATTTT. This translates into CASSSAGLSTDTQYF.

The chain links TRBV5-5 to TRBJ2-1; maybe TRBD1 (6 bases). CDR3 length equals 17 residues. The germline V gene encodes CDR1 SGHKS and CDR2 YYEKEE (reference sequence). Trimming stripped 0 bases from V and 5 bases from J, with 18 bases between. CDR3 region: CASSLGQDLLGDNEQFF. The CDR3 DNA reads TGTGCCAGCAGCTTGGGACAGGACCTTTTAGGGGACAATGAGCAGTTCTTC.

The CDR3 DNA follows: TGCGCCAGCAGCCAAGATCACAGTGTTGAGCAGTTCTTC. Its protein product is CASSQDHSVEQFF. The chain joins TRBV4-1 to TRBJ2-1, with D hard to call. V was trimmed by 0 bases and J by 9 bases, leaving 9 bases between them. This CDR3 spans 13 amino acids. From germline, CDR1 is MGHRA and CDR2 YSYEKL.

The genes are TRBV28 and TRBJ1-2, with TRBD1 identical over 7 bases. The CDR3 sequence is 12 residues long. The V segment lost 6 bases and the J segment 8 bases; nucleotides outside the gene matches: 6. Germline CDR1 MDHEN, CDR2 SYDVKM. In DNA form, the CDR3 reads TGTGCCAGCAGCAGGACAGGTAGCGGCTACACCTTC. It encodes CASSRTGSGYTF.

The genes are TRBV5-1 and TRBJ2-3; possibly TRBD2 for D (5 bases). The germline gives CDR1 SGHRS, CDR2 YFSETQ. V lost 4 bases and J 2 bases, leaving 11 bases between the germline ends. The CDR3 is made up of 14 amino acids. The CDR3 coding sequence is TGCGCCAGCAGCACGGGGATCACCACAGATACGCAGTATTTT. Its translation: CASSTGITTDTQYF. Full variable domain (missing parts from reference TRBV5-1 and TRBJ2-3): KAGVTQTPRYLIKTRGQQVTLSCSPISGHRSVSWYQQTPGQGLQFLFEYFSETQRNKGNFPGRFSGRQFSNSRSEMNVSTLELGDSALYLCASSTGITTDTQYFGPGTRLTVL.

The chain recombines TRBV18 with TRBJ1-1; 9 bases fit TRBD1. The V and J ends lost 6 bases and 4 bases, in that order; junction bases with no gene match: 6. Germline loops: CDR1 KGHSH, CDR2 LQKENI. The CDR3 is made up of 14 amino acids. The CDR3 bases are TGTGCCAGCTCCCCTGGGACAGGGCCCACTGAAGCTTTCTTT. As protein: CASSPGTGPTEAFF.

The CDR3 DNA reads as TGTGCCTGGAGTGTAGCTAGTTACGACGAGCAGTACTTC. Translation gives CAWSVASYDEQYF. The chain recombines TRBV30 with TRBJ2-7; D is ambiguous. V lost 0 bases and J lost 5, with 11 bases in between. The CDR3 is 13 residues long. The germline gives CDR1 GTSNPN, CDR2 SVGIG (reference sequence).